This record concerns one TCR beta chain sequence. Its antigen is unknown. CDR1 is SGHTA and CDR2 is FQGNSA in the germline V gene. This CDR3 comprises 14 residues. V was trimmed by 4 bases and J by 1 base, leaving 11 bases between them. These data are taken from a study of cytomegalovirus exposure and HLA in healthy donors. Study-level findings and limits: The authors later linked a missense DCLRE1C variant to TCR beta V- and J-gene trimming. Analyses of presence/absence relied on an assumption of roughly uniform sequencing depth across donors. Listed as cytomegalovirus-associated were 150 or so TCR beta chains.

Donors counted as nominally healthy when sampled, yet unrecorded immune exposures were likely. 60 Vbeta and 13 Jbeta primers were used in PCR. The table came from immunoSEQ multiplex PCR; TCRdb's copy has only in-frame clones and leaves some out. Of 150,000 or so clones listed, more than 75% are singletons. This chain links TRBV7-2 with TRBJ2-7; unclear D gene. The sample was PBMCs. The sequence came from a woman between 18 and 30 years old in good health and CMV-seronegative. The CDR3 here is CASSSHYGSYEQYF. The CDR3 bases are TGTGCCAGCAGCTCACACTATGGGTCCTACGAGCAGTACTTC.